The 5 T cell receptor beta chains below come from one sample, sequenced in a study of blood T cell repertoires in COVID-19. Only in-frame clones appear in the TCRdb table, and some are missing; sequencing was by immunoSEQ multiplex PCR. The sample gives around 130,000 clones, over 80% of which show up once; about 4% is in the top ten. The sample comprised PBMCs or T cells enriched from blood (not recorded which). Every receptor here comes from a woman aged 30 to 39 who had recovered from COVID-19.

The V call is TRBV7-6, the J call TRBJ2-5; 10 nucleotides match TRBD1. J gave up 3 bases and V 4 bases, and 11 bases lay outside the gene matches. CDR1 and CDR2 (germline): SGHVS, FNYEAQ. The CDR3 has 17 amino acids. In DNA, the CDR3 is TGTGCCAGCAGCTCCATGGGTAGGGGACAGGGGAAAGAGACCCAGTACTTC. As protein: CASSSMGRGQGKETQYF.

This clone was seen more than once but under ten times. This sequence joins TRBV5-4 and TRBJ2-5, with 9 bases lining up with TRBD1. Germline V CDR1 and CDR2: SGHNT, YYREEE (reference sequence). Trimming at V came to 5 bases and at J to 1 base, leaving 3 bases not matched to a gene. The CDR3 totals 14 residues. The CDR3 nucleotides read TGTGCCAGCAGTACAGGGGGCTTCCAAGAGACCCAGTACTTC. Translation: CASSTGGFQETQYF.

The chain has TRBV7-6 and TRBJ2-3, with D unresolved. Per the germline V gene, CDR1 is SGHVS and CDR2 is FNYEAQ. V was shortened by 4 bases and J by 5 bases, with 19 bases between the two germline ends. This CDR3 is 16 amino acids long. CDR3 region: CASSSAFDPEEDTQYF. The CDR3 nucleotides are TGTGCCAGCAGCTCCGCATTCGACCCCGAGGAAGATACGCAGTATTTT.

The chain has TRBV6-1 and TRBJ2-3; D not certain. The germline V gene encodes CDR1 MNHNS and CDR2 SASEGT. The CDR3 covers 16 residues. The germline V and J ends were trimmed by 3 bases and 6 bases, with 19 bases remaining between them. Here the CDR3 reads CASSDSGLAQADTQYF. DNA for the CDR3: TGTGCCAGCAGTGATTCCGGCCTGGCTCAGGCGGATACGCAGTATTTT.

This clone was seen once. The CDR3 DNA follows: TGTGCCTGGAGTAGCGGACTAGCGGAAGAGACCCAGTACTTC. Its protein is CAWSSGLAEETQYF. The chain links TRBV30 to TRBJ2-5; 10 bases align to TRBD2. Germline loops: CDR1 GTSNPN, CDR2 SVGIG (reference sequence). The J segment lost 3 bases and the V segment lost 2 bases, leaving 3 bases of the junction unmatched. The CDR3 spans 14 residues.